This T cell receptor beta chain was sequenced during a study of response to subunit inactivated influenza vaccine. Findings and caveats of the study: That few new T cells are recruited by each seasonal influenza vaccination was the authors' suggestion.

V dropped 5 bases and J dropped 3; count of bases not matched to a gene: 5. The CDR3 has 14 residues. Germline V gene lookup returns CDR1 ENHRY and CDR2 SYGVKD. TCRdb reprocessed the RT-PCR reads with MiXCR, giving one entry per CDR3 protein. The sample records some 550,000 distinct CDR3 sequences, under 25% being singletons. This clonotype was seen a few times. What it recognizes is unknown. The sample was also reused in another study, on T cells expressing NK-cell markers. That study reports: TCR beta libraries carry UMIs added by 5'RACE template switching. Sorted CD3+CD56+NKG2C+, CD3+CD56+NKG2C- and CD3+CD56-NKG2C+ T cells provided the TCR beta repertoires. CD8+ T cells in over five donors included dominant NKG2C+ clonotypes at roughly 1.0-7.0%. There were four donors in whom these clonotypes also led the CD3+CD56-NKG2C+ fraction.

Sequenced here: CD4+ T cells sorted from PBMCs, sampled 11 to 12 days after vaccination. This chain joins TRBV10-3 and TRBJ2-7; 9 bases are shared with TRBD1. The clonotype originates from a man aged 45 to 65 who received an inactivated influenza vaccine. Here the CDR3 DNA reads TGTGCCATCAGTAGGGGACAGGGCGACTACGAGCAGTACTTC. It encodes CAISRGQGDYEQYF.